This TCR beta chain stems from a study of Graves' ophthalmopathy and Graves' hyperthyroidism. Study-level background: Sampling took place at initial diagnosis, with peripheral blood obtained before any treatment.

On this clonotype: Its antigen is not known.

Trimming took 6 bases from V and 5 from J; bases not matched to a gene: 13. Germline V gene data show CDR1 as SNHLY and CDR2 as FYNNEI. This CDR3 has 15 residues. General study points: Blood samples also showed most expanded thyroid clonotypes exceeding 0.001 frequency.

Amplification of TCR beta CDR3 regions used RNA transcripts. First-round RT-PCR used HTBI primers; second-round multiplex PCR followed. Each CDR3 protein is one row after TCRdb ran MiXCR on the multiplex PCR reads. The sample lists approximately 700,000 distinct CDR3 sequences; 35% to 50% were seen once. The rearrangement links TRBV2 to TRBJ2-7; 7 bases map to TRBD1. Material: peripheral blood. The receptor comes from an adult man with Graves' ophthalmopathy. The CDR3 is CASSQTGVRVHEQYF. CDR3 nucleotides: TGTGCCAGCAGCCAAACAGGGGTAAGGGTGCACGAGCAGTACTTC.